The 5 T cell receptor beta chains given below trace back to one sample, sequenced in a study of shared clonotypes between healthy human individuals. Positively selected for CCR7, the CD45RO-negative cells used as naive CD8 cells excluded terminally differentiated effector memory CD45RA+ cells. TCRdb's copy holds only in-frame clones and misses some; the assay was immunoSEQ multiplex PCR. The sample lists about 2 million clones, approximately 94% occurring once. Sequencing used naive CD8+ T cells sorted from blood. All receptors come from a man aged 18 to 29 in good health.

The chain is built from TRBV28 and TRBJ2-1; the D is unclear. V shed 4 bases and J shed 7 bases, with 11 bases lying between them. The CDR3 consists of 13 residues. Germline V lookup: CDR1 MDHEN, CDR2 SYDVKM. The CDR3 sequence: CASSSRNQNEQFF. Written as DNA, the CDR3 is TGTGCCAGCAGTTCCAGAAACCAAAATGAGCAGTTCTTC.

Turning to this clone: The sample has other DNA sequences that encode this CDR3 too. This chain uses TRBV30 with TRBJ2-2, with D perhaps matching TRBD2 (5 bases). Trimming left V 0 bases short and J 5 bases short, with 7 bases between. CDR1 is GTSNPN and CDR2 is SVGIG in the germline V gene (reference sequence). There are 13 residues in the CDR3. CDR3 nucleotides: TGTGCCTGGAGTGTGACGGGAACCGGGGAGCTGTTTTTT. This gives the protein CAWSVTGTGELFF.

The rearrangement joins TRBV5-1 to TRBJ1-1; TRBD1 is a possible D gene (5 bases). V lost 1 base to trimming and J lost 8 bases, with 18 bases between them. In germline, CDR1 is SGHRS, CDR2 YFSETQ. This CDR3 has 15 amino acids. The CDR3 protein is CASSLKAGGVSEAFF. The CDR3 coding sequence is TGCGCCAGCAGCTTGAAGGCCGGGGGGGTCTCCGAAGCTTTCTTT.

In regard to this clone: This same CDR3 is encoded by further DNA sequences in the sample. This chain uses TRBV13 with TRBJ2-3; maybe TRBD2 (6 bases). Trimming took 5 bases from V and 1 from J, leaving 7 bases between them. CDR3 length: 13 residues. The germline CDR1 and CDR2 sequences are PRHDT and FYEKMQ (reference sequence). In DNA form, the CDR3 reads TGTGCCAGCAGCCCGGGGGGCACAGATACGCAGTATTTT. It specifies CASSPGGTDTQYF.

CDR3 coding DNA: TGTGCCAGCAGCTGGACTAGCACTACCGGGGAGCTGTTTTTT. It yields the protein CASSWTSTTGELFF. The chain combines TRBV5-6 with TRBJ2-2, with 8 bases aligning to TRBD2. With V trimmed by 3 bases and J by 5 bases, 3 bases remained unmatched. The germline V gene has CDR1 SGHDT and CDR2 YYEEEE. CDR3 size: 14 residues.